A selection of T cell receptor beta chains follows, all from one sample in a study of blood T cell repertoires in COVID-19. Method: immunoSEQ multiplex PCR; TCRdb's copy keeps in-frame clones and lacks some. The data show hundreds of thousands of clones, about 91% seen once. Sample: peripheral blood. These receptors were taken from a man younger than 30 with COVID-19, enrolled during active disease. Both conserved end residues are part of each CDR3. D genes are given only for firm matches. Expanded clones get a size class; other rows say once, few or many, or leave the size out.

CASSRRDRGSTGELFF | TGTGCCAGTAGTAGGAGGGACAGGGGTTCCACCGGGGAGCTGTTTTTT | TRBD1 | . | TRBJ2-2 | TRBV19
CASSLSGMNTEAFF | TGTGCCAGCAGCTTATCCGGTATGAACACTGAAGCTTTCTTT | . | . | TRBJ1-1 | TRBV7-8
CATSDLRGQGDTQYF | TGTGCCACCAGTGATTTAAGGGGGCAAGGAGATACGCAGTATTTT | TRBD1 | . | TRBJ2-3 | TRBV24-1
CASSPDRFRQPQHF | TGTGCCAGCAGCCCAGACAGGTTCCGTCAGCCCCAGCATTTT | . | few | TRBJ1-5 | TRBV7-2
CASSIKADQPQHF | TGTGCCAGTAGTATAAAAGCGGACCAGCCCCAGCATTTT | . | . | TRBJ1-5 | TRBV19
CASRPRGWNTEAFF | TGTGCCAGCAGACCCAGGGGATGGAACACTGAAGCTTTCTTT | . | . | TRBJ1-1 | TRBV6-5
CASSQGTGSYGYTF | TGTGCCAGCAGCCAAGGGACAGGGAGCTATGGCTACACCTTC | TRBD1 | many | TRBJ1-2 | TRBV13
CASSQGYTGLAGQETQYF | TGTGCCAGCAGCCAAGGATATACGGGACTAGCGGGACAGGAGACCCAGTACTTC | TRBD2 | . | TRBJ2-5 | TRBV3-1/TRBV3-2
CAISELTSGSNEGQFF | TGTGCCATCAGTGAGTTGACTAGCGGGAGCAACGAAGGGCAGTTCTTC | TRBD2 | . | TRBJ2-1 | TRBV10-3
CASQQRSDQPQHF | TGTGCCAGCCAACAGAGATCTGATCAGCCCCAGCATTTT | . | once | TRBJ1-5 | TRBV19
CASSPGSTDTQYF | TGTGCCAGCAGCCCGGGGTCCACAGATACGCAGTATTTT | . | once | TRBJ2-3 | TRBV7-8
CATSDGQFYGYTF | TGTGCCACCAGTGACGGACAGTTCTATGGCTACACCTTC | . | . | TRBJ1-2 | TRBV24-1
CASSIQPPGLGDYEQYF | TGTGCCAGTAGTATCCAACCTCCGGGACTCGGGGACTACGAGCAGTACTTC | . | . | TRBJ2-7 | TRBV19
CASSFTGQGMDEQYF | TGCGCCAGCAGCTTTACCGGACAGGGTATGGACGAGCAGTACTTC | TRBD1 | . | TRBJ2-7 | TRBV5-1
CASRYASGSREQYF | TGTGCCAGTAGGTACGCTAGCGGGAGTAGAGAGCAGTACTTC | TRBD2 | . | TRBJ2-7 | TRBV19
CASSLLAGSYNEQFF | TGTGCCAGCAGCTTGCTAGCGGGGTCCTACAATGAGCAGTTCTTC | TRBD2 | . | TRBJ2-1 | TRBV5-5
CASSRTGGYEQYF | TGTGCCAGCTCCCGGACAGGGGGCTACGAGCAGTACTTC | TRBD1 | . | TRBJ2-7 | TRBV18
CASSRPAGTPGEQYF | TGTGCCAGCAGCCGGCCAGCGGGAACGCCGGGGGAGCAGTACTTC | TRBD2 | . | TRBJ2-7 | TRBV5-4
CASSHRLAGEQDTQYF | TGTGCCAGCAGCCATCGACTAGCGGGAGAGCAAGATACGCAGTATTTT | TRBD2 | . | TRBJ2-3 | TRBV7-6
CASSLAPEPQHF | TGTGCCAGCAGCTTAGCCCCAGAGCCCCAGCATTTT | . | . | TRBJ1-5 | TRBV7-9
CASSGTGLASNEQFF | TGTGCCAGCAGCGGAACGGGACTAGCATCCAATGAGCAGTTCTTC | TRBD2 | . | TRBJ2-1 | TRBV9
CASSLYRRSEQYF | TGTGCCAGCAGTTTGTACCGCCGGTCCGAGCAGTACTTC | . | once | TRBJ2-7 | TRBV27
CAWSAGLAGVETQYF | TGTGCCTGGAGCGCGGGACTAGCGGGAGTTGAGACCCAGTACTTC | TRBD2 | . | TRBJ2-5 | TRBV30
CAWSKTRGYNEKLFF | TGTGCCTGGAGTAAAACGAGGGGGTATAATGAAAAACTGTTTTTT | . | . | TRBJ1-4 | TRBV30
CASSMLGSGQPQHF | TGTGCCAGTAGTATGCTAGGCAGCGGCCAGCCCCAGCATTTT | . | . | TRBJ1-5 | TRBV19
CASTTPGGLSYNEQFF | TGTGCCAGCACTACCCCCGGCGGCTTGTCCTACAATGAGCAGTTCTTC | . | few | TRBJ2-1 | TRBV6-6
CASRGSTDTQYF | TGTGCCAGCCGCGGAAGCACAGATACGCAGTATTTT | . | . | TRBJ2-3 | TRBV6-5
CASSLGSSGNTIYF | TGCGCCAGCAGCTTGGGCAGCTCTGGAAACACCATATATTTT | . | . | TRBJ1-3 | TRBV5-1
CASSLPGQTYFYGYTF | TGTGCCAGCAGTCTACCGGGACAGACGTATTTCTATGGCTACACCTTC | TRBD1 | . | TRBJ1-2 | TRBV2
CASSLVAPGTDTQYF | TGCGCCAGCAGCCTCGTCGCCCCGGGCACAGATACGCAGTATTTT | . | . | TRBJ2-3 | TRBV5-1
CASSPGQADSGNTIYF | TGTGCCAGCAGCCCAGGACAGGCCGACTCTGGAAACACCATATATTTT | TRBD1 | . | TRBJ1-3 | TRBV7-9
CASRAGTGISHYGYTF | TGTGCCAGCAGAGCCGGGACAGGAATCTCCCACTATGGCTACACCTTC | TRBD1 | . | TRBJ1-2 | TRBV2
CSVEKIRGLDEAFF | TGCAGCGTCGAAAAGATCAGGGGGCTTGATGAAGCTTTCTTT | TRBD1 | . | TRBJ1-1 | TRBV29-1
CASSDTGNPLNEQFF | TGTGCCAGCAGCGATACAGGGAATCCCCTCAATGAGCAGTTCTTC | . | once | TRBJ2-1 | TRBV9
CASGDKPYEQYF | TGTGCCAGCGGGGACAAACCCTACGAGCAGTACTTC | . | . | TRBJ2-7 | TRBV27
CASSLVREIGEQYF | TGTGCCAGCAGCTTAGTGCGGGAGATTGGCGAGCAGTACTTC | TRBD2 | . | TRBJ2-7 | TRBV11-3
CASSQTGAGPDTQYF | TGTGCCAGCAGCCAAACCGGGGCGGGGCCAGATACGCAGTATTTT | . | . | TRBJ2-3 | TRBV3-1/TRBV3-2